This T cell receptor beta chain emerged from a study of T cells in Graves' hyperthyroidism and ophthalmopathy. As for the study in general: Blood was drawn when the patient was first diagnosed and still untreated. Study-wide findings and caveats: Model predictions of ophthalmopathy came a median around 6.5 months before onset. Stable hyperthyroidism and ophthalmopathy were separated using 13 V-J signatures.

Amplification targeted TCR beta CDR3 regions from RNA transcripts. Carried out on the TCR CDR3, a first-round RT-PCR used the HTBI primer set. Using its own MiXCR run on the multiplex PCR reads, TCRdb lists one record per CDR3 protein. The sample shows 200,000 to 250,000 distinct CDR3 sequences, roughly 17% of them seen only once. Fresh 10 ml peripheral blood yielded PBMCs. J gave up 7 bases and V 5 bases, and 10 bases lay outside the gene matches. CDR3 length: 16 residues. This clonotype has ten or more counts. Its target is not known. The genes are TRBV12-3 or TRBV12-4 and TRBJ2-1, with 11 positions matching TRBD2. Sequenced: blood. This TCR came from a middle-aged man with Graves' hyperthyroidism. CDR3 nucleotides: TGTGCCAGCAGTCCCTTACTAGCGGGAGATGGTAATGAGCAGTTCTTC. Its protein product is CASSPLLAGDGNEQFF.